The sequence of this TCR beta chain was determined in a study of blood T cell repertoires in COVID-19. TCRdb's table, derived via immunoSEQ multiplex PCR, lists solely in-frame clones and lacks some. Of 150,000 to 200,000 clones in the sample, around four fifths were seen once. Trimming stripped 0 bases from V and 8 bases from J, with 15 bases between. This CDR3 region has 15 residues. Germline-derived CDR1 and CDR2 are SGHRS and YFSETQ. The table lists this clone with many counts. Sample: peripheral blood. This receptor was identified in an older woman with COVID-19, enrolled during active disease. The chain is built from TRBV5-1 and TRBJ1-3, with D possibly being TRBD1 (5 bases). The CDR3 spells CASSLDGQSGDTIYF. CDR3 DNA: TGCGCCAGCAGCTTGGACGGGCAGTCGGGGGACACCATATATTTT.